The following is a TCR beta chain sequence with its context. The data were taken from a study of early T cells in non-severe SARS-CoV-2 infection. Study-wide background: Whole-blood bulk RNA, unsorted, was sequenced, and chains were unpaired.

Individual cDNA molecules received unique molecular identifiers. TCRdb reprocessed the 5' RACE reads via MiXCR and lists one record per CDR3 protein. The sample consists of 35,000 to 45,000 distinct CDR3 sequences, roughly an eighth of them appearing once. V lost 1 base and J lost 6; bases outside the gene matches: 2. The CDR3 consists of 13 residues. Germline V gives CDR1 SGHDN, CDR2 FVKESK. The V call is TRBV14, the J call TRBJ1-2, with 7 positions matching TRBD1. This receptor was identified in an adult who was a healthcare worker with PCR-confirmed SARS-CoV-2 infection or an uninfected control (not recorded which). The sequenced material came from whole blood. CDR3 in DNA: TGTGCCAGCAGCCAAGCCAGGGGGGATGGCTACACCTTC. It yields the protein CASSQARGDGYTF.